These 20 T cell receptor beta chains came from one sample sequenced in a study of blood T cells in healthy people across ages. It was with a sample-barcoded 5' primer and a J-beta primer mix that a second PCR of roughly 6 to 12 cycles was run. One entry per CDR3 protein results from TCRdb running MiXCR on the 5' RACE reads. The sample lists 1.5 million to 2 million distinct CDR3 sequences, roughly 27% occurring once. Sequencing used blood. The source of these receptors is a woman in her twenties or thirties in good health.

The CDR3 region has the DNA TGCGCCAGCAGCTGGGGGGTCACCGCCTACGAGCAGTACTTC. Its protein is CASSWGVTAYEQYF. The chain is built from TRBV5-1 and TRBJ2-7; D is possibly TRBD2 (6 bases). V gave up 3 bases and J gave up 2 bases, with 12 bases separating them. Germline V gene lookup returns CDR1 SGHRS and CDR2 YFSETQ. The CDR3 extends over 14 amino acids. Using reference TRBV5-1 and TRBJ2-7 for the parts outside the CDR3, the full variable domain is KAGVTQTPRYLIKTRGQQVTLSCSPISGHRSVSWYQQTPGQGLQFLFEYFSETQRNKGNFPGRFSGRQFSNSRSEMNVSTLELGDSALYLCASSWGVTAYEQYFGPGTRLTVT.

The chain carries TRBV11-2 and TRBJ2-5; TRBD2 agrees at 15 bases. The V gene's germline CDR1 is SGHAT and CDR2 FQNNGV. Germline trimming cut 5 bases from V and 5 bases from J; bases unmatched to any gene: 9. There are 17 residues in the CDR3. CDR3 coding DNA: TGTGCCAGCAGCCGGACTAGCGGGAGGGAATTTGTGGAGACCCAGTACTTC. This codes for CASSRTSGREFVETQYF.

The chain couples TRBV5-1 to TRBJ2-7; no clear D. Per germline, CDR1 SGHRS and CDR2 YFSETQ. V lost 4 bases to trimming and J lost 4 bases, with 15 bases between them. This CDR3 has 14 residues. The CDR3, as DNA: TGCGCCAGCAGCGACCCGTCGAAGGCTTACGAGCAGTACTTC. It encodes CASSDPSKAYEQYF. Full variable domain (missing parts from reference TRBV5-1 and TRBJ2-7): KAGVTQTPRYLIKTRGQQVTLSCSPISGHRSVSWYQQTPGQGLQFLFEYFSETQRNKGNFPGRFSGRQFSNSRSEMNVSTLELGDSALYLCASSDPSKAYEQYFGPGTRLTVT.

This clonotype was picked up a small number of times. The chain employs TRBV30 and TRBJ2-7; 10 nucleotides align to TRBD1. CDR1 and CDR2 (germline): GTSNPN, SVGIG (reference sequence). The CDR3 runs 13 residues. Trimming took 1 base from V and 7 from J; bases not matched to a gene: 4. CDR3 in DNA: TGTGCCTGGAGTGGACAGGGGGCGGGGGAGCAGTACTTC. Encoded protein: CAWSGQGAGEQYF.

The V and J genes are TRBV2 and TRBJ2-1; a possible D gene is TRBD2 (5 bases). The ends were cut back, 3 bases at V and 0 bases at J, with 12 bases in the middle. The CDR3 extends over 16 amino acids. Germline CDR1 is SNHLY and CDR2 is FYNNEI. CDR3 nucleotides: TGTGCCAGCAGTGAGTCCGGTGGGAGCTCCTACAATGAGCAGTTCTTC. Translation gives CASSESGGSSYNEQFF.

This clonotype was picked up many times. J is TRBJ2-3 and V is TRBV10-2; 9 bases fit TRBD2. This CDR3 comprises 15 residues. V lost 6 bases to trimming and J lost 2 bases; unmatched junction nucleotides: 6. The germline CDR1 and CDR2 sequences are WSHSY and SAAADI. CDR3 sequence reads: CASRPAGGYTDTQYF. CDR3 nucleotides: TGCGCCAGCAGACCAGCGGGGGGATACACAGATACGCAGTATTTT.

The chain joins TRBV6-5 to TRBJ1-1; 8 bases are a match to TRBD1. CDR1 is MNHEY and CDR2 is SVGAGI in the germline V gene. Trimming removed 6 bases from V and 7 bases from J; junction bases left unmatched: 7. This CDR3 has 13 amino acids. In DNA, the CDR3 is TGTGCCAGCAGGCGGACAGGGTGGGATGAAGCTTTCTTT. It codes for CASRRTGWDEAFF.

A note on this clonotype: A read error is possible here, since a much larger clone lies one base away. This chain connects TRBV4-1 to TRBJ2-1; a weak D match, TRBD1 (5 bases). Germline V CDR1 and CDR2: MGHRA, YSYEKL. The CDR3 is 14 amino acids. The CDR3 DNA is TGCGCCGGCAGCCAACAGGTATCCTACAATGAGCAGTTCTTC. This translates into CAGSQQVSYNEQFF.

This clonotype appeared a few times. The chain combines TRBV27 with TRBJ2-1, with D possibly matching TRBD2 (5 bases). Trimming left V 2 bases short and J 8 bases short, with 13 bases between. The CDR3 loop spans 14 amino acids. CDR1 and CDR2 from the germline V gene are MNHEY and SMNVEV (reference sequence). CDR3 amino acids: CASSLLGGPDEQFF. DNA for the CDR3: TGTGCCAGCAGTTTACTAGGAGGTCCGGATGAGCAGTTCTTC.

This clonotype was recorded a few times. The gene calls are TRBV2 and TRBJ2-1; 10 positions agree with TRBD2. The germline V gene encodes CDR1 SNHLY and CDR2 FYNNEI. There are 14 residues in the CDR3. Trimming cost V 8 bases and J 7 bases; bases outside gene matches: 8. The CDR3 is CASLLAGVVNEQFF. CDR3 DNA sequence: TGTGCCAGCCTTCTAGCGGGGGTAGTAAATGAGCAGTTCTTC.

Notes on this clonotype: An end of the junction does not agree with germline; a read error may underlie this. The CDR3 nucleotides read TGTGCCAGCGGCTTAGGCGGCAGGCTGCGTTCCACAGATACGCAGTATTTT. Encoded protein: CASGLGGRLRSTDTQYF. This sequence joins TRBV7-2 and TRBJ2-3; D remains unclear. Germline CDR1 SGHTA, CDR2 FQGNSA. This CDR3 has 17 amino acids.

This clonotype has only a few counts. This chain joins TRBV20-1 and TRBJ1-5; D remains ambiguous. V was clipped by 0 bases and J by 2 bases, with 14 bases between them. Germline V gene data show CDR1 as DFQATT and CDR2 as SNEGSKA (reference sequence). The CDR3 length is 16 residues. The CDR3 DNA is TGCAGTGCTAGAGATCCCGGTCTCGGGGGCAATCAGCCCCAGCATTTT. This sequence encodes CSARDPGLGGNQPQHF.

This clonotype was found a few times. The CDR3 DNA is TGCGCCAGCAGCCAAGACCTAGCGGGAGGGGTAGGTACGCAGTATTTT. This sequence encodes CASSQDLAGGVGTQYF. The chain combines TRBV4-3 with TRBJ2-3; 12 bases match TRBD2. The CDR3 loop spans 16 amino acids. V lost 0 bases and J lost 8; bases outside the gene matches: 6. CDR1 LGHNA and CDR2 YSLEER come from the germline V gene.

This clonotype was detected only a few times. This rearrangement joins TRBV10-3 to TRBJ2-5; D could derive from TRBD1 or TRBD2 (5 bases each). V was clipped by 0 bases and J by 2 bases, with 16 bases between them. The germline gives CDR1 ENHRY, CDR2 SYGVKD. The CDR3 length is 17 residues. CDR3 in amino acids: CAISESGTGTGQETQYF. In nucleotides, the CDR3 is TGTGCCATCAGTGAGTCGGGTACCGGGACCGGACAAGAGACCCAGTACTTC.

The V gene is TRBV7-7, the J gene TRBJ2-1, with D possibly TRBD2 on 6 matching bases. The CDR3 loop spans 16 amino acids. V was pared by 5 bases and J by 0 bases, with 14 bases between. Germline-derived CDR1 and CDR2 are SSHAT and FNYEAQ (reference sequence). CDR3 nucleotides: TGTGCCAGCAGCCCCAAGGACGGGAGCTCCTACAATGAGCAGTTCTTC. The encoded protein is CASSPKDGSSYNEQFF.

At least ten counts were recorded for this clonotype. The V gene is TRBV7-2, the J gene TRBJ1-5, with D possibly TRBD1 on 5 matching bases. The germline CDR1 and CDR2 sequences are SGHTA and FQGNSA. The V end lost 3 bases, the J end lost 2 bases, and 11 bases lay between the germline ends. The CDR3 loop spans 15 amino acids. CDR3 region: CASSLVGEGNQPQHF. The CDR3 DNA reads as TGTGCCAGCAGCTTGGTAGGGGAAGGCAATCAGCCCCAGCATTTT.

This clonotype was seen only a few times. The CDR3, as DNA: TGTGCCATCAGTGAGTTCGACAGACAAGAGACCCAGTACTTC. Protein product: CAISEFDRQETQYF. The chain uses TRBV10-3 and TRBJ2-5; tentative D call: TRBD1 (5 bases). V lost 1 base and J lost 2, with 8 bases in between. This CDR3 region has 14 residues. Germline V gene sequence: CDR1 ENHRY, CDR2 SYGVKD.

This clonotype turned up a few times. V and J are TRBV12-3 or TRBV12-4 and TRBJ2-7; 9 bases agree with TRBD1. This CDR3 spans 15 amino acids. Trimming cost V 3 bases and J 4 bases; bases outside gene matches: 7. The CDR3 DNA is TGTGCCAGCAGTTTTCCCGGGACAGGGCTATACGAGCAGTACTTC. Amino acids: CASSFPGTGLYEQYF.

The V gene is TRBV27, the J gene TRBJ1-5; a weak D match, TRBD1 (5 bases). Trimming took 4 bases from V and 5 from J, leaving 15 bases between them. The CDR3 totals 15 residues. Germline V gene data show CDR1 as MNHEY and CDR2 as SMNVEV (reference sequence). The CDR3 is CASSSGASGDQPQHF. The DNA for the CDR3 is TGTGCCAGCAGTTCTGGGGCAAGTGGCGATCAGCCCCAGCATTTT.

The chain links TRBV12-3 or TRBV12-4 to TRBJ2-6, with TRBD1 identical over 8 bases. J was trimmed by 15 bases and V by 5 bases; bases with no gene match: 6. There are 12 residues in the CDR3. DNA for the CDR3: TGTGCCAGCAGTGGGACAGGTTATGACCTGACTTTC. Its translation: CASSGTGYDLTF.